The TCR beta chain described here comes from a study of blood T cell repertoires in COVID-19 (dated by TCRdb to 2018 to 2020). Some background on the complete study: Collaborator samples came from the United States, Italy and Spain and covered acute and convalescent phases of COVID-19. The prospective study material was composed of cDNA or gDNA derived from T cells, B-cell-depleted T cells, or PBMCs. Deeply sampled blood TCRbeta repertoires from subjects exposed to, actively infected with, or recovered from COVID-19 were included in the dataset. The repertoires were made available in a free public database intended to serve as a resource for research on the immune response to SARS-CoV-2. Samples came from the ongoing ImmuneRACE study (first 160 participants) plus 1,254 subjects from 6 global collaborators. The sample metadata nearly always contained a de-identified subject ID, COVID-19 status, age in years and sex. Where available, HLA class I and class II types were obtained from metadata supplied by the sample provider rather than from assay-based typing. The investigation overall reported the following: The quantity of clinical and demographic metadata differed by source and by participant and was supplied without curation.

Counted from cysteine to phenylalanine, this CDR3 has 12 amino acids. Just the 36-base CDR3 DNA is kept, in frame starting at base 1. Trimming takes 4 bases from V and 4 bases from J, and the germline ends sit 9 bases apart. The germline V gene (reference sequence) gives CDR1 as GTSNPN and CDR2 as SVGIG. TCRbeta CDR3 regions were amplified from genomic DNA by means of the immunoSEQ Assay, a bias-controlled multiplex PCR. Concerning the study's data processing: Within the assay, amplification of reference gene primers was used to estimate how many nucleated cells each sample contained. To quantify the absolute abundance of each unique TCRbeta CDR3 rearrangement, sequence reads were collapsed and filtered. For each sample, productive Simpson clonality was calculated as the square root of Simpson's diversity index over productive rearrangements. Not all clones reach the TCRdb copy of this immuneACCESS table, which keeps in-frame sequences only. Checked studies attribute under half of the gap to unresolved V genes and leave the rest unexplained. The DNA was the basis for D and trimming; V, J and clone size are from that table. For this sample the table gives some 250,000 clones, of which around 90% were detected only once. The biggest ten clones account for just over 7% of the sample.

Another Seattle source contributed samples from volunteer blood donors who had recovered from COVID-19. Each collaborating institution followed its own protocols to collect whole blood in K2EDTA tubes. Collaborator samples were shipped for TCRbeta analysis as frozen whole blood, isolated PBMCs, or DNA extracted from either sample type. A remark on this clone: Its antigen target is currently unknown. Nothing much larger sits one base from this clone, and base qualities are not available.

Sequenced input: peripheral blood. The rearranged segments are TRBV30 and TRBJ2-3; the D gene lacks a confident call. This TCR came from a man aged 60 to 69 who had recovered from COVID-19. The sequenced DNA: TGTGCCTGGAAAGGAGCGCCAGATACGCAGTATTTT. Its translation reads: CAWKGAPDTQYF. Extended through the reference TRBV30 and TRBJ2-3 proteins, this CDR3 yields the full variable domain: SQTIHQWPATLVQPVGSPLSLECTVEGTSNPNLYWYRQAAGRGLQLLFYSVGIGQISSEVPQNLSASRPQDRQFILSSKKLLLSDSGFYLCAWKGAPDTQYFGPGTRLTVL.